Here is one T cell receptor beta chain with its context. The target antigen is unknown. Germline V gene data show CDR1 as MNHEY and CDR2 as SVGEGT. Deletions cut 0 bases from V and 7 bases from J, with 9 bases between. CDR3 length: 14 residues. Each CDR3 protein gets one entry after TCRdb re-called the reads with MiXCR. The sample contains about 310,000 distinct CDR3 sequences, roughly 25% of which appear only once. This record comes from a study of T cell repertoires in cytomegalovirus infection. This clonotype originated in a human donor in good health (CMV status not recorded). Some clones in this sample may be carry-over from other donors' samples. Sequences were derived from cultured PBMCs, sampled from culture after CMV antigen stimulation. V usage is TRBV6-2 or TRBV6-3 and J usage is TRBJ2-2; TRBD1 is a possible D gene (5 bases). The CDR3 loop is CASSYSGPVGELFF. CDR3 DNA: TGTGCCAGCAGTTACTCGGGGCCTGTCGGGGAGCTGTTTTTT.